One and the same sample provided the 25 T cell receptor beta chains below, sequenced in a study of identical twins. Each CDR3 protein is one row after TCRdb ran MiXCR on the 5' RACE reads. The sample shows 450,000 or so distinct CDR3 sequences, approximately 24% of them seen only once. These data were also filed under a second study, of T cells expressing NK-cell markers.

Sequencing used CD4+ T cells sorted from blood. The receptors derive from a woman under 30 in good health.

In regard to this clonotype: A much larger clone is a single base away; this may be a read error. The V call is TRBV10-3, the J call TRBJ2-1; 7 nucleotides line up with TRBD1. V was pared by 5 bases and J by 6 bases, with 1 base of the junction left unmatched. Germline lookup yields CDR1 ENHRY and CDR2 SYGVKD. This CDR3 has 12 amino acids. The CDR3 DNA follows: TGTGCCATCAGTCCAGGGGGCAATGAGCAGTTCTTC. As protein: CAISPGGNEQFF.

The genes are TRBV25-1 and TRBJ2-3; D is uncertain. V was cut by 1 base and J by 5 bases, with 10 bases left in between. The CDR3 is 14 residues long. Looked up from germline, CDR1 is MGHDK and CDR2 is SYGVNS. CDR3 in DNA: TGTGCCAGCAGTGAATTGATTTGGGGAGATACGCAGTATTTT. Protein product: CASSELIWGDTQYF.

V gene TRBV16 combines with J gene TRBJ2-3; D gene uncertain. Trimming took 6 bases from V and 2 from J, leaving 18 bases between them. This CDR3 is 16 amino acids long. The V gene's germline CDR1 is KGHSY and CDR2 FQNENV. The CDR3 loop reads CASSHGRPSSTDTQYF. Written as DNA, the CDR3 is TGTGCCAGCAGTCACGGACGGCCCTCGTCCACAGATACGCAGTATTTT.

The CDR3 DNA reads TGCAGTGCTAGAGATCCGACAGCGGGGAGCTATGGCTACACCTTC. Translation gives CSARDPTAGSYGYTF. The rearrangement joins TRBV20-1 to TRBJ1-2; D is possibly TRBD1 (5 bases). V lost 0 bases and J 4 bases, leaving 15 bases between the germline ends. CDR3 size: 15 residues. CDR1 and CDR2 (germline): DFQATT, SNEGSKA (reference sequence).

This chain joins TRBV10-3 and TRBJ2-7, with 10 bases identical to TRBD1. V shed 10 bases and J 3 bases; nucleotides not matched to a gene: 3. CDR3 length: 12 amino acids. CDR1 is ENHRY and CDR2 is SYGVKD in the germline V gene. CDR3 sequence (DNA): TGTGCCACACGGGACAGGGGCTACGAGCAGTACTTC. Protein sequence: CATRDRGYEQYF.

This clonotype was observed a handful of times. This sequence joins TRBV7-2 and TRBJ2-2, with 13 bases aligning to TRBD2. Losses at the gene ends were 5 bases for V and 5 bases for J; bases not matched to a gene: 2. There are 15 residues in the CDR3. CDR1 and CDR2 (germline): SGHTA, FQGNSA. The CDR3 DNA sequence: TGTGCCAGCAGCCGGACTAGCGGGAGTACCGGGGAGCTGTTTTTT. Encoded protein: CASSRTSGSTGELFF.

A few counts support this clonotype. The chain combines TRBV12-3 or TRBV12-4 with TRBJ2-5, with a weak D call TRBD2 (5 bases). This CDR3 spans 14 amino acids. V shed 5 bases and J shed 5 bases, with 15 bases lying between them. In nucleotides, the CDR3 is TGTGCCAGCAGTCCCCTAGCTGGGCGGGAGACCCAGTACTTC. Encoded protein: CASSPLAGRETQYF.

The table lists this clonotype with a few counts. The chain recombines TRBV12-3 or TRBV12-4 with TRBJ1-6; D gene uncertain. The CDR3 length is 17 residues. V was clipped by 5 bases and J by 0 bases, with 14 bases between them. Here the CDR3 reads CASSAPLGSSYNSPLHF. The CDR3 region has the DNA TGTGCCAGCAGTGCACCCCTAGGGAGCTCCTATAATTCACCCCTCCACTTT.

Only a few counts were recorded for this clonotype. The chain recombines TRBV19 with TRBJ2-1, with a tentative D call TRBD1 (6 bases). Trimming took off 3 bases at V and 5 bases at J, with 14 bases between the two ends. The CDR3 has 15 residues. In germline, CDR1 is LNHDA, CDR2 SQIVND (reference sequence). CDR3 protein: CASSIYRVGNNEQFF. The CDR3 DNA follows: TGTGCCAGTAGTATTTACAGGGTAGGAAACAATGAGCAGTTCTTC.

There are a few counts of this clonotype. The CDR3 DNA sequence: TGTGCCAGCTCACCATCAACAGGGCTTACCTACGAGCAGTACTTC. This encodes CASSPSTGLTYEQYF. V usage is TRBV18 and J usage is TRBJ2-7; D perhaps matches TRBD1 (6 bases). Per the germline V gene, CDR1 is KGHSH and CDR2 is LQKENI. The CDR3 runs 15 residues. The germline V and J ends were trimmed by 2 bases and 2 bases, with 13 bases remaining between them.

The gene calls are TRBV20-1 and TRBJ1-3, with D perhaps matching TRBD1 (6 bases). This CDR3 region has 15 residues. V dropped 6 bases and J dropped 1 base, with 16 bases sitting between them. Germline lookup yields CDR1 DFQATT and CDR2 SNEGSKA (reference sequence). CDR3 protein: CSASPVTGSGNTIYF. As DNA, the CDR3 is TGCAGTGCCTCTCCCGTTACAGGGTCTGGAAACACCATATATTTT.

The genes are TRBV5-6 and TRBJ1-1; 8 bases map to TRBD1. V lost 5 bases, J lost 0 bases, and 9 bases stayed unmatched. Germline values: CDR1 SGHDT, CDR2 YYEEEE. The CDR3 has 16 amino acids. Written as DNA, the CDR3 is TGTGCCAGCAGGCAGGGGGCGGGGACAATGAACACTGAAGCTTTCTTT. Translating gives CASRQGAGTMNTEAFF.

This clonotype was counted between two and nine times. The chain combines TRBV24-1 with TRBJ2-7, with 8 positions matching TRBD1. The ends lost 3 bases at V and 2 bases at J; junction bases unmatched: 14. CDR3 length: 18 amino acids. Germline V gene lookup returns CDR1 KGHDR and CDR2 SFDVKD. The CDR3 DNA sequence: TGTGCCACCAGTGATCTGAACCGGACAGGGAATGTACCCTACGAGCAGTACTTC. Its protein is CATSDLNRTGNVPYEQYF.

The chain joins TRBV15 to TRBJ2-7, with a tentative D call TRBD2 (5 bases). The CDR3 loop spans 14 amino acids. Trimming took 0 bases from V and 6 from J, leaving 12 bases between them. Germline CDR1 reads LNHNV; CDR2 reads YYDKDF (reference sequence). CDR3 amino acids: CATSRDPSSSEQYF. For the CDR3, the DNA is TGTGCCACCAGCAGAGATCCGTCTAGCTCCGAGCAGTACTTC.

V and J are TRBV10-3 and TRBJ2-3, with 15 bases lining up with TRBD2. V dropped 8 bases and J dropped 4; count of bases not matched to a gene: 1. The CDR3 is 14 residues long. Germline-derived CDR1 and CDR2 are ENHRY and SYGVKD. The DNA for the CDR3 is TGTGCCATCGGACTAGCGGGAGGGTCAGATACGCAGTATTTT. Its protein product is CAIGLAGGSDTQYF.

This clonotype was seen a handful of times. DNA for the CDR3: TGTGCCAGCAGTCTCGGGTTGGGGGGTCAGAGCACTGAAGCTTTCTTT. Its protein is CASSLGLGGQSTEAFF. This chain joins TRBV6-1 and TRBJ1-1; D is possibly TRBD1 (5 bases). Germline lookup yields CDR1 MNHNS and CDR2 SASEGT. Trimming removed 5 bases at V and 4 bases at J, with 20 bases between. CDR3 size: 16 residues.

A few counts support this clonotype. V gene TRBV10-3 combines with J gene TRBJ2-7; TRBD1 matches 8 bases. Germline CDR1 ENHRY, CDR2 SYGVKD. Trimming at V came to 4 bases and at J to 4 bases, leaving 3 bases not matched to a gene. This CDR3 has 13 amino acids. The CDR3 loop reads CAISARQGYEQYF. For the CDR3, the DNA is TGTGCCATCAGTGCCCGACAGGGGTACGAGCAGTACTTC.

The DNA for the CDR3 is TGTGCCAGCAGTAAGAACTATGGCTACACCTTC. As protein: CASSKNYGYTF. The chain joins TRBV12-3 or TRBV12-4 to TRBJ1-2; D uncertain. Trimming stripped 5 bases from V and 2 bases from J, with 3 bases between. The length of the CDR3 is 11 residues.

The chain couples TRBV5-1 to TRBJ2-3, with a weak D call TRBD2 (6 bases). Trimming stripped 0 bases from V and 3 bases from J, with 20 bases between. The CDR3 contains 18 residues. Per germline, CDR1 SGHRS and CDR2 YFSETQ. The CDR3 loop is CASSLDPLAGFRTDTQYF. The CDR3 DNA follows: TGCGCCAGCAGCTTGGATCCCCTGGCGGGATTCCGTACAGATACGCAGTATTTT.

The chain uses TRBV12-3 or TRBV12-4 and TRBJ2-1; no reliable D call. The CDR3 extends over 15 amino acids. The V end lost 6 bases, the J end lost 3 bases, and 15 bases lay between the germline ends. CDR3 sequence reads: CASRSAASSYNEQFF. The CDR3 DNA sequence: TGTGCCAGCAGAAGCGCGGCCTCCAGCTACAATGAGCAGTTCTTC.

This chain connects TRBV12-3 or TRBV12-4 to TRBJ2-3, with 13 bases aligning to TRBD2. The V and J ends lost 5 bases and 7 bases, in that order; junction bases with no gene match: 6. The CDR3 spans 15 residues. DNA for the CDR3: TGTGCCAGCAGTCGGGGACTAGCGGGACTGTATACGCAGTATTTT. Translated, it gives CASSRGLAGLYTQYF.

This clonotype was seen a handful of times. The chain uses TRBV3-1 and TRBJ2-3; unclear D gene. Germline-derived CDR1 and CDR2 are LGHDT and YNNKEL (reference sequence). V lost 2 bases, J lost 2 bases, and 8 bases lay in between. This CDR3 is built from 14 residues. CDR3 nucleotides: TGTGCCAGCAGCCAAAACTATAACACAGATACGCAGTATTTT. Translating gives CASSQNYNTDTQYF.

The gene calls are TRBV20-1 and TRBJ2-1; 8 nucleotides align to TRBD2. Germline assignment: CDR1 DFQATT and CDR2 SNEGSKA (reference sequence). V lost 5 bases, J lost 9 bases, and 12 bases stayed unmatched. This CDR3 comprises 14 residues. The CDR3 sequence: CSAPKAGGRGEQFF. CDR3 DNA sequence: TGCAGTGCTCCGAAGGCGGGAGGCCGTGGTGAGCAGTTCTTC.

The rearrangement uses TRBV12-3 or TRBV12-4 and TRBJ2-7, with 7 bases aligning to TRBD1. After removal of 3 bases from V and 2 bases from J, the junction contained 1 base not matched to a gene. There are 13 residues in the CDR3. The CDR3 reads CASSFDRAYEQYF. The CDR3 region has the DNA TGTGCCAGCAGTTTCGACAGGGCCTACGAGCAGTACTTC.

This clonotype was picked up a small number of times. J is TRBJ2-1 and V is TRBV20-1; D uncertain. The length of the CDR3 is 14 residues. Trimming left V 3 bases short and J 0 bases short, with 9 bases between. From germline, CDR1 is DFQATT and CDR2 SNEGSKA (reference sequence). The chain's CDR3 is CSASNPFSYNEQFF. The CDR3 bases are TGCAGTGCTAGTAACCCCTTCTCCTACAATGAGCAGTTCTTC.